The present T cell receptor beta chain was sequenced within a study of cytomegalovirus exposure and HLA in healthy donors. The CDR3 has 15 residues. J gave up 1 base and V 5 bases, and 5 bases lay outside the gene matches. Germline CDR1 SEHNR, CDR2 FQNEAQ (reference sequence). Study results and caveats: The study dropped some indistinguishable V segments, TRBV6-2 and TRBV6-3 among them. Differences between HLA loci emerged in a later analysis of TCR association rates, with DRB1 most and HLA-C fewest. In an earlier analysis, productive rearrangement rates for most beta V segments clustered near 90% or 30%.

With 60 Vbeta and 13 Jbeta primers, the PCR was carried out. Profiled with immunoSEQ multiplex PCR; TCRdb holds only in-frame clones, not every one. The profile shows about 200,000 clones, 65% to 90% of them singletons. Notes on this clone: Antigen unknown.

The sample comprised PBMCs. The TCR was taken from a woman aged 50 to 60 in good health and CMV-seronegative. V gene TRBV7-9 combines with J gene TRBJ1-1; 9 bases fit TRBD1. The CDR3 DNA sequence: TGTGCCAGCAGCGCCCAGACAGGGGGGAACACTGAAGCTTTCTTT. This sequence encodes CASSAQTGGNTEAFF.